The rows below give T cell receptor beta chains drawn from one sample of a study of shared clonotypes between healthy human individuals. Assay: immunoSEQ multiplex PCR; the TCRdb copy retains only in-frame clones and omits some. The sample records some 790,000 clones, roughly 72% being singletons. The sample comprised memory CD4+ T cells sorted from blood. These receptors all come from a woman in her 30s in good health. The CDR3 runs from the conserved cysteine through the conserved F or W. Clone size, where shown, is once, few, many, or a class for clones that have expanded.

TRBJ2-7,TRBV19,-,CASSRDSTMEQYF
TRBJ1-4,TRBV19,-,CASSEYRDSYEKLFF
TRBJ1-4,TRBV2,-,CASSEGSLGEKLFF
TRBJ2-7,TRBV5-4,-,CASSSGLAGVGEQYF
TRBJ1-1,TRBV18,-,CASSKGIWSTEAFF
TRBJ1-2,TRBV19,-,CASSPWTGDTYGYTF
TRBJ1-1,TRBV28,-,CASSLLGGRTEAFF
TRBJ1-1,TRBV15,-,CATSSRTGGSEAFF
TRBJ1-2,TRBV6-1,once,CASSLRDTSYGYTF
TRBJ2-5,TRBV2,-,CASSGQGLKTQYF
TRBJ2-5,TRBV27,few,CASSHGTAGETQYF
TRBJ2-7,TRBV28,-,CASSQLGGIDSYEQYF
TRBJ2-7,TRBV6-6,-,CASRLHTSGTSHEQYF
TRBJ1-2,TRBV29-1,few,CSVGQGNYGYTF
TRBJ1-2,TRBV7-2,-,CASSLADRGYGYTF
TRBJ2-1,TRBV4-1,-,CASSQGLAGGTVFF
TRBJ2-5,TRBV4-1,-,CASSQPAQRETQYF
TRBJ1-4,TRBV5-1,-,CASSLAGVSATNEKLFF
TRBJ1-1,TRBV6-5,-,CASRTLTVNTEAFF
TRBJ2-1,TRBV10-3,many,CAISEQDSEVYNEQFF
TRBJ1-1,TRBV5-1,-,CASSLDTGRRTEAFF
TRBJ2-7,TRBV11-1,-,CASSLDAGGFYEQYF
TRBJ2-7,TRBV28,-,CASSALEWETSYEQYF
TRBJ2-6,TRBV21-1,few,CASRKRDNCRDNRSGANVLTF
TRBJ2-7,TRBV19,-,CASPAYNPRLAGVLGYEQYF
TRBJ2-7,TRBV5-1,many,CASSPMGTTAGSEYF
TRBJ2-1,TRBV5-8,-,CASSLAGRSYNEQFF
TRBJ2-3,TRBV11-2,-,CASSSNRLAGVREAQYF
TRBJ1-2,TRBV4-1,once,CASSPARAINYGYTF
TRBJ1-3,TRBV27,-,CASSRGGRNTIYF
TRBJ2-7,TRBV28,-,CASSLKVQQYF
TRBJ1-2,TRBV5-2,-,CASSRQYYGYTF
TRBJ2-1,TRBV5-1,-,CASSLGDRDLGEQFF
TRBJ2-2,TRBV6-5,-,CASSLMGGDLAGELFF
TRBJ2-3,TRBV9,-,CASSSGAGPSDTQYF
TRBJ2-2,TRBV10-2,-,CASSYPTPGLAGEGTGELFF
TRBJ2-5,TRBV5-4,-,CASSWGLAGGIGGETQYF
TRBJ2-3,TRBV16,few,CASSSLGGRASDTQYF
TRBJ2-4,TRBV2,-,CASRATSGRADKNIQYF
TRBJ2-2,TRBV19,many,CASSPGGNGELFF
TRBJ2-6,TRBV7-9,-,CASSTGISGANVLTF
TRBJ2-7,TRBV2,-,CASLPLGSEQYF
TRBJ2-7,TRBV6-5,-,CASSQYGNGLYEQYF
TRBJ2-1,TRBV11-2,few,CASSLSRPGTVRYNEQFF
TRBJ2-7,TRBV5-1,-,CASSQLGPYEQYF
TRBJ2-3,TRBV25-1,many,CASSEYEGLADQYF
TRBJ1-5,TRBV7-2,-,CASSLQGTYSNQPQHF
TRBJ2-7,TRBV7-2,few,CASSLTGFEQYF
TRBJ2-1,TRBV9,-,CASSPGGGRYDNEQFF
TRBJ1-1,TRBV19,-,CASSIRGNTEAFF
TRBJ2-7,TRBV7-3,-,CASSLGVQGIYEQYF
TRBJ1-1,TRBV5-1,-,CASSKKDRDYTEAFF
TRBJ2-7,TRBV5-1,-,CASSTPSGYEQYF